This paragraph reports one TCR beta chain. Its binding antigen is unknown. No base quality values were provided; no much bigger clone lies one nucleotide off. TCRbeta CDR3 regions were amplified from genomic DNA by means of the immunoSEQ Assay, a bias-controlled multiplex PCR. As for how the authors treated the data: Nucleated cell counts per sample were estimated from amplification of reference gene primers within the assay. To quantify the absolute abundance of each unique TCRbeta CDR3 rearrangement, sequence reads were collapsed and filtered. For each sample, productive Simpson clonality was calculated by taking the square root of Simpson's diversity index across productive rearrangements. TCRdb carries this immuneACCESS record with in-frame sequences only. Its versions omit some clonotypes, under half of them owing to an unresolved V gene in the studies checked, with the rest unexplained. V and J calls and clone size come straight from that table; D and trimming were deduced from the DNA. The table for this sample lists 55,000 to 65,000 clones; about 81% of them were counted only once. About 31% of the sample is held by the ten biggest clonotypes.

One collaborating source in Seattle enrolled patients during active infection and followed them longitudinally through the course of disease. Each collaborating institution followed its own protocols to collect whole blood in K2EDTA tubes. For TCRbeta analysis, collaborators shipped samples as frozen whole blood, isolated PBMCs, or DNA extracted from either of those sample types. Trimming removed 0 bases from V and 7 bases from J, leaving 12 bases between the germline ends. The CDR3 starts with the cysteine, ends with the phenylalanine, and has 14 residues. Only the CDR3 DNA stays, 42 bases, in frame from base 1. As encoded in the germline V gene (reference sequence), CDR1 is MNHNY while CDR2 is SVGAGI. These data originate in a study of blood T cell repertoires in COVID-19 (TCRdb year 2020). Concerning the study at large: Samples covering the acute and convalescent phases of COVID-19 were provided by collaborators in the United States, Italy and Spain. Deeply sampled blood TCRbeta repertoires from subjects exposed to, actively infected with, or recovered from COVID-19 were included in the dataset. Sample metadata almost always included a de-identified subject ID, COVID-19 status, age in years and sex. The repertoires were made available in a free public database intended to serve as a resource for research on the immune response to SARS-CoV-2. Samples were obtained from the ongoing ImmuneRACE study (first 160 participants) and from some 1,200 subjects provided by 6 global collaborators. The prospective study material was composed of cDNA or gDNA derived from T cells, B-cell-depleted T cells, or PBMCs. Where available, HLA class I and class II types were obtained from metadata supplied by the sample provider rather than from assay-based typing.

Points the paper makes about the study in general: How much clinical and demographic metadata was included differed by source and by participant, and the metadata was provided uncurated.

The source material was peripheral blood. The receptor was derived from a man in his 60s with COVID-19, enrolled during active disease. The sequence joins TRBV6-6 to TRBJ1-2; TRBD1 is a possible D gene, resting on 5 matching bases. The CDR3 region: CASSYSMGGTGYTF. The DNA sequence follows: TGTGCCAGCAGTTACTCGATGGGGGGTACTGGCTACACCTTC.